The next 17 T cell receptor beta chains were all read from a single sample in a study of T cells in tuberculosis. TCRdb's table, derived via immunoSEQ multiplex PCR, lists solely in-frame clones and lacks some. The sample carries tens of thousands of clones, about 91% recorded once. Time point of the sample: new active TB diagnosis, blood taken before or within 7 days of starting treatment. The input for sequencing was PBMCs, taken at tuberculosis diagnosis. The receptors were gathered from an adult with tuberculosis.

The V call is TRBV7-2, the J call TRBJ2-1; tentative D call: TRBD2 (6 bases). The V end was cut by 5 bases, the J end by 7 bases, with 15 bases between. CDR1 SGHTA and CDR2 FQGNSA come from the germline V gene. This CDR3 region has 14 residues. CDR3 sequence: CASSHQRVGNEQFF. CDR3 nucleotide sequence: TGTGCCAGCAGCCACCAGCGGGTCGGAAATGAGCAGTTCTTC.

This clone was picked up a small number of times. The genes are TRBV6-4 and TRBJ2-3, with 10 nucleotides matching TRBD2. The CDR3 contains 14 residues. Germline V gene data show CDR1 as MRHNA and CDR2 as SNTAGT. The trim removed 3 bases at V and 4 bases at J, leaving 1 base unmatched. The DNA of the CDR3 is TGTGCCAGCAGTGAAAGCGGGGGGGCAGATACGCAGTATTTT. As protein: CASSESGGADTQYF.

The CDR3 DNA reads as TGTGCCTTCGAGGGGGGGCTGGGTACTGAAGCTTTCTTT. Translated, it gives CAFEGGLGTEAFF. V and J are TRBV30 and TRBJ1-1, with D possibly TRBD1 on 6 matching bases. Germline V gene data show CDR1 as GTSNPN and CDR2 as SVGIG (reference sequence). With 7 bases removed from V and 5 bases from J, the gap between germline ends came to 17 bases. This CDR3 spans 13 amino acids.

The chain employs TRBV9 and TRBJ1-4; the D gene is possibly TRBD1 (5 bases). Trimming stripped 4 bases from V and 8 bases from J, with 15 bases between. This CDR3 contains 14 residues. Per the germline V gene, CDR1 is SGDLS and CDR2 is YYNGEE. CDR3 coding DNA: TGTGCCAGCAGCACCGGACGGGGGGAGGAAAAACTGTTTTTT. This translates into CASSTGRGEEKLFF.

The gene calls are TRBV5-4 and TRBJ2-7, with 7 bases fitting TRBD1. Losses at the gene ends were 7 bases for V and 3 bases for J; bases not matched to a gene: 4. The CDR3 totals 12 residues. Germline-derived CDR1 and CDR2 are SGHNT and YYREEE (reference sequence). The CDR3 coding sequence is TGTGCCAGCTCCCGGGACAGCTACGAGCAGTACGTC. It is translated as CASSRDSYEQYV.

The chain links TRBV30 to TRBJ2-3; the match to TRBD2 covers 10 bases. The CDR3 loop spans 17 amino acids. Germline lookup yields CDR1 GTSNPN and CDR2 SVGIG (reference sequence). The V gene end was trimmed by 0 bases and the J gene end by 0 bases; junction bases not matched to a gene: 6. CDR3 amino acids: CAWSVHRTSGSTDTQYF. In DNA, the CDR3 is TGTGCCTGGAGTGTACACCGGACTAGCGGTAGCACAGATACGCAGTATTTT. The complete variable domain, with remaining parts taken from reference TRBV30 and TRBJ2-3, reads SQTIHQWPATLVQPVGSPLSLECTVEGTSNPNLYWYRQAAGRGLQLLFYSVGIGQISSEVPQNLSASRPQDRQFILSSKKLLLSDSGFYLCAWSVHRTSGSTDTQYFGPGTRLTVL.

The CDR3 sequence is CASSILNRGRSGNTIYF. The CDR3 DNA is TGTGCCAGTAGTATCCTTAACAGGGGGAGATCTGGAAACACCATATATTTT. The chain uses TRBV19 and TRBJ1-3; 8 bases match TRBD1. The CDR3 has 17 amino acids. The V segment lost 3 bases and the J segment 1 base; nucleotides outside the gene matches: 8. Germline CDR1 LNHDA, CDR2 SQIVND (reference sequence).

The rearrangement uses TRBV14 and TRBJ2-5, with D perhaps matching TRBD2 (5 bases). The ends were cut back, 3 bases at V and 5 bases at J, with 13 bases in the middle. Germline CDR1 is SGHDN and CDR2 is FVKESK. The CDR3 is made up of 14 amino acids. The CDR3 nucleotides are TGTGCCAGCAGCCATCGACTACCCGAGGAGACCCAGTACTTC. Translation: CASSHRLPEETQYF.

The chain joins TRBV6-5 to TRBJ1-2, with D tentatively TRBD1 (5 bases). The CDR3 extends over 16 amino acids. Trimming removed 4 bases at V and 1 base at J, with 16 bases between. Germline V CDR1 and CDR2: MNHEY, SVGAGI. The CDR3 region is CASSSTGGANNYGYTF. In DNA form, the CDR3 reads TGTGCCAGCAGTTCTACTGGAGGGGCCAATAACTATGGCTACACCTTC.

This rearrangement joins TRBV5-1 to TRBJ2-7; 8 nucleotides line up with TRBD1. J gave up 2 bases and V 10 bases, and 11 bases lay outside the gene matches. Germline V gives CDR1 SGHRS, CDR2 YFSETQ. CDR3 size: 14 residues. CDR3 DNA sequence: TGCGCCGGGGGGAAGGACAGGGACCCCTACGAGCAGTACTTC. Translated: CAGGKDRDPYEQYF.

The J gene is TRBJ2-1, the V gene TRBV19; D possibly corresponds to TRBD2 (5 bases). The V gene's germline CDR1 is LNHDA and CDR2 SQIVND (reference sequence). This CDR3 is built from 17 residues. Trimming took 6 bases from V and 0 from J, leaving 18 bases between them. Here the CDR3 reads CASRGPRERPSYNEQFF. The CDR3 coding sequence is TGTGCCAGTAGGGGCCCTCGGGAAAGACCCTCCTACAATGAGCAGTTCTTC.

The chain joins TRBV19 to TRBJ2-7, with 7 bases that match TRBD1. Germline loops: CDR1 LNHDA, CDR2 SQIVND (reference sequence). With 1 base clipped from V and 3 bases from J, the junction kept 3 bases outside the gene matches. The CDR3 has 14 residues. The CDR3 DNA reads as TGTGCCAGTAGTATAGGGACAGGCTACTACGAGCAGTACTTC. Its protein is CASSIGTGYYEQYF.

V usage is TRBV7-2 and J usage is TRBJ2-1; 8 bases are shared with TRBD1. The CDR3 is 15 amino acids. The V segment lost 5 bases and the J segment 4 bases; nucleotides outside the gene matches: 7. Per the germline V gene, CDR1 is SGHTA and CDR2 is FQGNSA. The CDR3 region is CASSQQGAGYNEQFF. CDR3 in DNA: TGTGCCAGCAGCCAGCAGGGGGCTGGATACAATGAGCAGTTCTTC.

This clone was seen only once. The J gene is TRBJ1-2, the V gene TRBV2; 7 bases agree with TRBD1. The CDR3 extends over 13 amino acids. Looked up from germline, CDR1 is SNHLY and CDR2 is FYNNEI. V shed 6 bases and J 5 bases; nucleotides not matched to a gene: 6. The CDR3 nucleotides read TGTGCCAGCAGCCTACAGGGGAGGTATGGCTACACCTTC. Amino acids: CASSLQGRYGYTF.

The chain recombines TRBV5-8 with TRBJ2-3; 7 bases map to TRBD1. The V segment lost 3 bases and the J segment 7 bases; nucleotides outside the gene matches: 14. The germline V gene encodes CDR1 SGHTS and CDR2 YDEGEE. CDR3 length equals 16 residues. The CDR3 DNA is TGTGCCAGCAGCTGGGGGCGAGGGGGCCTGGTAAATACGCAGTATTTT. It translates to CASSWGRGGLVNTQYF. Supplemented by reference TRBV5-8 and TRBJ2-3, the full variable domain reads EAGVTQSPTHLIKTRGQQATLRCSPISGHTSVYWYQQALGLGLQFLLWYDEGEERNRGNFPPRFSGRQFPNYSSELNVNALELEDSALYLCASSWGRGGLVNTQYFGPGTRLTVL.

This chain links TRBV12-5 with TRBJ2-1, with 7 bases matching TRBD2. CDR3 length: 15 amino acids. Germline values: CDR1 LGHNT, CDR2 FRNRAP. The ends lost 6 bases at V and 0 bases at J; junction bases unmatched: 5. CDR3: CASGSGESSYNEQFF. The DNA of the CDR3 is TGTGCTAGTGGGAGCGGGGAAAGCTCCTACAATGAGCAGTTCTTC.

The gene calls are TRBV5-1 and TRBJ2-7; TRBD1 matches at 9 bases. The germline V gene encodes CDR1 SGHRS and CDR2 YFSETQ. The CDR3 length is 14 residues. Trimming at V came to 4 bases and at J to 4 bases, leaving 6 bases not matched to a gene. CDR3 in amino acids: CASSPGTGLYEQYF. The CDR3 DNA reads as TGCGCCAGCAGCCCCGGGACAGGGTTATACGAGCAGTACTTC.